This T cell receptor (beta chain) was obtained from a study of Ad26.COV2.S vaccination and SARS-CoV-2 variants. Trimming took 5 bases from V and 6 from J, leaving 8 bases between them. The germline V gene encodes CDR1 DFQATT and CDR2 SNEGSKA (reference sequence). CDR3 size: 11 residues. The table came from immunoSEQ multiplex PCR; TCRdb's copy has only in-frame clones and leaves some out. The sample lists a few hundred thousand clones; roughly 91% were seen once. Treatment here: around 19 received Ad26.COV2.S at low or high dose, single or two shots; about five received placebo; per-sample allocation not given. Day 63 after the first vaccine or placebo injection was the time point for sampling.

The chain links TRBV20-1 to TRBJ2-1; D gene uncertain. The sample was peripheral blood, taken in a trial of Ad26.COV2.S vaccine versus placebo. The sequence came from a person aged 18 to 65 who received the Ad26.COV2.S COVID-19 vaccine or a placebo. The CDR3, as DNA: TGCAGTGCTGCCCCGGCCAATGAGCAGTTCTTC. Translated, it gives CSAAPANEQFF.